Below, one T cell receptor (beta chain) is given with its context. Losses at the gene ends were 5 bases for V and 5 bases for J; bases not matched to a gene: 8. CDR1 SGHNT and CDR2 YYREEE come from the germline V gene (reference sequence). The CDR3 consists of 15 residues. Naive CD8 populations comprised CD45RO-negative cells positively selected for CCR7, excluding terminally differentiated effector memory CD45RA+ cells. Samples underwent the assay at deep level. Per sorted-subset replicate PCR, input was 150 to 250 ng DNA, representing roughly 30,000 T cell genomes. The method was immunoSEQ multiplex PCR; TCRdb's version includes in-frame clones alone and lacks a portion of them. The table shows some 2 million clones, with roughly 94% occurring only once. The sample is drawn from a study of shared clonotypes between healthy human individuals.

The specimen sequenced was naive CD8+ T cells sorted from blood. The receptor was derived from a man aged 18-30 years in good health. This chain joins TRBV5-4 and TRBJ2-7; 12 bases map to TRBD2. CDR3 coding DNA: TGTGCCAGCAGTCCCATCCTAGCGGGGGGGGACGAGCAGTACTTC. This encodes CASSPILAGGDEQYF. The complete variable domain, with remaining parts taken from reference TRBV5-4 and TRBJ2-7, reads ETGVTQSPTHLIKTRGQQVTLRCSSQSGHNTVSWYQQALGQGPQFIFQYYREEENGRGNFPPRFSGLQFPNYSSELNVNALELDDSALYLCASSPILAGGDEQYFGPGTRLTVT.